A selection of T cell receptor beta chains follows, all from one sample in a study of identical twins. TCRdb reanalysed the 5' RACE reads using MiXCR and keeps one entry per CDR3 protein. Of about 190,000 distinct CDR3 sequences listed, less than 20% are singletons. Separately, the same data were catalogued under a study of T cells expressing NK-cell markers.

The sample was CD8+ T cells sorted from blood. The receptors come from a woman under 30 in good health. Each CDR3 is given with its conserved first and last residue. Fields, in order: CDR3 protein, J gene, V gene.

CDR3aa: CATSREGGYGYTF
j_gene: TRBJ1-2
v_gene: TRBV15

CDR3aa: CASSYVLGGNEQFF
j_gene: TRBJ2-1
v_gene: TRBV6-5

CDR3aa: CASSQVQGSQFF
j_gene: TRBJ2-1
v_gene: TRBV4-1

CDR3aa: CASSWGQGANEQYF
j_gene: TRBJ2-7
v_gene: TRBV27

CDR3aa: CASSVEGVVSEQYF
j_gene: TRBJ2-7
v_gene: TRBV9

CDR3aa: CASSLHTLYGYTF
j_gene: TRBJ1-2
v_gene: TRBV6-1

CDR3aa: CASSAASGYEQYF
j_gene: TRBJ2-7
v_gene: TRBV5-1

CDR3aa: CASSPGTSQSYNEQFF
j_gene: TRBJ2-1
v_gene: TRBV5-6

CDR3aa: CASSASTSGGADTQYF
j_gene: TRBJ2-3
v_gene: TRBV6-4

CDR3aa: CASSLEMGYGYTF
j_gene: TRBJ1-2
v_gene: TRBV7-2

CDR3aa: CASSSGQGQDTQYF
j_gene: TRBJ2-3
v_gene: TRBV7-9

CDR3aa: CASSHKVGFGSSYEQYF
j_gene: TRBJ2-7
v_gene: TRBV6-7

CDR3aa: CASSLEGRDEQYF
j_gene: TRBJ2-7
v_gene: TRBV5-1

CDR3aa: CATLAGEQFF
j_gene: TRBJ2-1
v_gene: TRBV19

CDR3aa: CAIRRYTEAFF
j_gene: TRBJ1-1
v_gene: TRBV10-3

CDR3aa: CASTPAGGSYEQYF
j_gene: TRBJ2-7
v_gene: TRBV12-3/TRBV12-4

CDR3aa: CASSLEDGYTF
j_gene: TRBJ1-2
v_gene: TRBV12-3/TRBV12-4

CDR3aa: CSARTGSEAFF
j_gene: TRBJ1-1
v_gene: TRBV20-1

CDR3aa: CASVGSADSNQPQHF
j_gene: TRBJ1-5
v_gene: TRBV7-9

CDR3aa: CASSSAGWTTPTF
j_gene: TRBJ1-2
v_gene: TRBV11-3

CDR3aa: CASSASGRDYEQYF
j_gene: TRBJ2-7
v_gene: TRBV9

CDR3aa: CASSLEADTEAFF
j_gene: TRBJ1-1
v_gene: TRBV5-5

CDR3aa: CSASMSRVGNEQFF
j_gene: TRBJ2-1
v_gene: TRBV20-1

CDR3aa: CASSYGPGEGYEQYF
j_gene: TRBJ2-7
v_gene: TRBV6-2/TRBV6-3

CDR3aa: CASSLELGSGELFF
j_gene: TRBJ2-2
v_gene: TRBV7-2

CDR3aa: CASSQDREYNEQFF
j_gene: TRBJ2-1
v_gene: TRBV4-3

CDR3aa: CASSSNRAHGELFF
j_gene: TRBJ2-2
v_gene: TRBV27

CDR3aa: CATSRENYGYTF
j_gene: TRBJ1-2
v_gene: TRBV15

CDR3aa: CATHLAGVNTGELFF
j_gene: TRBJ2-2
v_gene: TRBV13

CDR3aa: CASSPNRDKYYEQYF
j_gene: TRBJ2-7
v_gene: TRBV11-3

CDR3aa: CSAPLAGTEAFF
j_gene: TRBJ1-1
v_gene: TRBV29-1

CDR3aa: CAWITGVHNEQFF
j_gene: TRBJ2-1
v_gene: TRBV30

CDR3aa: CASSLSSRGQFF
j_gene: TRBJ2-1
v_gene: TRBV12-3/TRBV12-4

CDR3aa: CASSQGTKGEKLFF
j_gene: TRBJ1-4
v_gene: TRBV4-1

CDR3aa: CASSLARTRSRANEQFF
j_gene: TRBJ2-1
v_gene: TRBV12-3/TRBV12-4

CDR3aa: CASSQSTGLDEQFF
j_gene: TRBJ2-1
v_gene: TRBV5-1

CDR3aa: CASNREWLGYTF
j_gene: TRBJ1-2
v_gene: TRBV13

CDR3aa: CASGDWRAMNTEAFF
j_gene: TRBJ1-1
v_gene: TRBV12-5

CDR3aa: CSARFLQTNTEAFF
j_gene: TRBJ1-1
v_gene: TRBV20-1

CDR3aa: CSVAVVQGAGELFF
j_gene: TRBJ2-2
v_gene: TRBV29-1

CDR3aa: CASSFKRGVGDTQYF
j_gene: TRBJ2-3
v_gene: TRBV9

CDR3aa: CASSGTDLYSGANVLTF
j_gene: TRBJ2-6
v_gene: TRBV18

CDR3aa: CAISQGTGAYEQYF
j_gene: TRBJ2-7
v_gene: TRBV15

CDR3aa: CSARAGSSYFF
j_gene: TRBJ2-1
v_gene: TRBV20-1

CDR3aa: CASTGYSYEQYF
j_gene: TRBJ2-7
v_gene: TRBV12-3/TRBV12-4

CDR3aa: CASTLILAGGPTGELFF
j_gene: TRBJ2-2
v_gene: TRBV27

CDR3aa: CASSSGTFTGELFF
j_gene: TRBJ2-2
v_gene: TRBV27

CDR3aa: CASSQDVLMGLASDYTGELFF
j_gene: TRBJ2-2
v_gene: TRBV4-1

CDR3aa: CASSGRGGRTDTQYF
j_gene: TRBJ2-3
v_gene: TRBV9

CDR3aa: CASSLAVYSNQPQHF
j_gene: TRBJ1-5
v_gene: TRBV7-2